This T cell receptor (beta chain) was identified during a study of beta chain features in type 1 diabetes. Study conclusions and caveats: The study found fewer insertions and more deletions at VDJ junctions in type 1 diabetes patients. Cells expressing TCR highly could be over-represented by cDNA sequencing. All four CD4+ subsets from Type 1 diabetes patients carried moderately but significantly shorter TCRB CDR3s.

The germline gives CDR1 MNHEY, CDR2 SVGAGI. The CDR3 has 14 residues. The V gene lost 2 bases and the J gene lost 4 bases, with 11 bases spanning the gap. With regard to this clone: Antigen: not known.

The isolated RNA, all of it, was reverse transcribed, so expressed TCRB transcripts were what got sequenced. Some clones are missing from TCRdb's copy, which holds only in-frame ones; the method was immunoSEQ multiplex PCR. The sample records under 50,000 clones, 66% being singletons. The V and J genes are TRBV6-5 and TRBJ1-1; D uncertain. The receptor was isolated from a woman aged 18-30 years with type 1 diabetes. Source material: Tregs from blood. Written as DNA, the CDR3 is TGTGCCAGCAGTTACGCGTGGGGAGGCACTGAAGCTTTCTTT. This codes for CASSYAWGGTEAFF.